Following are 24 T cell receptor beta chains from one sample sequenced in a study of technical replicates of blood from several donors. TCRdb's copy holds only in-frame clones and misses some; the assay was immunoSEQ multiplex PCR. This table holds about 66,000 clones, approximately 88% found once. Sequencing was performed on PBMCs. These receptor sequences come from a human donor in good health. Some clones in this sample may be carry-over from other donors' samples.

The CDR3 region is CASSLGGGSYGYTF. The CDR3 bases are TGTGCCAGCAGCTTGGGGGGGGGAAGTTATGGCTACACCTTC. The chain carries TRBV5-4 and TRBJ1-2; maybe TRBD1 (5 bases). Per germline, CDR1 SGHNT and CDR2 YYREEE (reference sequence). Trimming took 0 bases from V and 5 from J, leaving 11 bases between them. The CDR3 consists of 14 residues.

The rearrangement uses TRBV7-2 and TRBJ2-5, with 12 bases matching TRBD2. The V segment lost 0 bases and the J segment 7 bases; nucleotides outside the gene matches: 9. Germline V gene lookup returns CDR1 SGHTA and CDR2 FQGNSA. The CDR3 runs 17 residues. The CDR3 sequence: CASSLASSGGASGTQYF. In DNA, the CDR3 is TGTGCCAGCAGCTTAGCTTCTAGCGGGGGGGCCTCAGGGACCCAGTACTTC.

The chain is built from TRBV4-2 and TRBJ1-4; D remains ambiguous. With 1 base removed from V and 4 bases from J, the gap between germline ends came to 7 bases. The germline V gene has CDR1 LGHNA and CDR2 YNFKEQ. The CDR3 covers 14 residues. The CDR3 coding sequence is TGTGCCAGCAGCCAAGGTCAGATTAATGAAAAACTGTTTTTT. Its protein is CASSQGQINEKLFF.

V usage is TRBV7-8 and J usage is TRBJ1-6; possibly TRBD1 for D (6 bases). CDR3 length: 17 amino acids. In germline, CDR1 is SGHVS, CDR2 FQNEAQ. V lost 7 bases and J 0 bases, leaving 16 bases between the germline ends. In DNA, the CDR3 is TGTGCCAGCACCCAGGGGTACAGACGCTCCTATAATTCACCCCTCCACTTT. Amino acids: CASTQGYRRSYNSPLHF.

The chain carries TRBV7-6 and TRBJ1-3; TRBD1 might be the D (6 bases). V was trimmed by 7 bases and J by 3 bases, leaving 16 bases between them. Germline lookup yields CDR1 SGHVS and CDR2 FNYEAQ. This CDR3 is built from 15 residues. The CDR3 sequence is CASTAQGPYGNTIYF. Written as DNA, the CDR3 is TGTGCCAGCACCGCCCAGGGGCCGTATGGAAACACCATATATTTT.

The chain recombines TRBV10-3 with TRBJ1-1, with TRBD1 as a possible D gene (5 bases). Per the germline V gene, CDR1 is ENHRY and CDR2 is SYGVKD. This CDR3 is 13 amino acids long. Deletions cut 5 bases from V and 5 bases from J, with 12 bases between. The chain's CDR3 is CAISSRGGTEAFF. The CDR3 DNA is TGTGCCATCAGTTCCCGGGGGGGAACTGAAGCTTTCTTT.

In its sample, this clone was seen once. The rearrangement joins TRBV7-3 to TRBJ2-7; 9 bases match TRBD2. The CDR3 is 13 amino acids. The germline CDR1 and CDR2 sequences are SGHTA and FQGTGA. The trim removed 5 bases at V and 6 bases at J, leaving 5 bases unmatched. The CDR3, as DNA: TGTGCCAGCAGCGTTCTAGCGGGATTCGAGCAGTACTTC. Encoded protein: CASSVLAGFEQYF. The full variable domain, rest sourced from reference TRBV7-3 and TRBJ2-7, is GAGVSQTPSNKVTEKGKYVELRCDPISGHTALYWYRQSLGQGPEFLIYFQGTGAADDSGLPNDRFFAVRPEGSVSTLKIQRTERGDSAVYLCASSVLAGFEQYFGPGTRLTVT.

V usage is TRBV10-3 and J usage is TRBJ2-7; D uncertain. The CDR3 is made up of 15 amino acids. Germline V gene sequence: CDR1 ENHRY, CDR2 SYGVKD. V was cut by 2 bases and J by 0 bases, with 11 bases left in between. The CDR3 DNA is TGTGCCATCAGTGAGACCGGGTCGAGCTCCTACGAGCAGTACTTC. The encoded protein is CAISETGSSSYEQYF.

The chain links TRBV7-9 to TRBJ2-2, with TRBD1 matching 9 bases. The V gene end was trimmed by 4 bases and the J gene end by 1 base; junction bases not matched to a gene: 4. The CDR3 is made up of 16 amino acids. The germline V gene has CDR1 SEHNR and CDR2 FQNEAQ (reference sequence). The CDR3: CASSSYRGQNTGELFF. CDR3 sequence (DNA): TGTGCCAGCAGCTCCTACAGGGGGCAGAACACCGGGGAGCTGTTTTTT.

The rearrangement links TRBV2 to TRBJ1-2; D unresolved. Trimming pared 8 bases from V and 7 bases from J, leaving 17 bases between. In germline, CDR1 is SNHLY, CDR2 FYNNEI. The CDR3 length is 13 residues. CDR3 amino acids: CASGPSRGFGYTF. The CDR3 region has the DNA TGTGCCAGCGGACCCTCTAGAGGGTTTGGCTACACCTTC.

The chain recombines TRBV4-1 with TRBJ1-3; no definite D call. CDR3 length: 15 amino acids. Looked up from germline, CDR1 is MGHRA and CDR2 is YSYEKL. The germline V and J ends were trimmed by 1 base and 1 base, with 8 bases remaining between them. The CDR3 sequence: CASSQVPESGNTIYF. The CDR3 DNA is TGCGCCAGCAGCCAAGTTCCAGAATCTGGAAACACCATATATTTT.

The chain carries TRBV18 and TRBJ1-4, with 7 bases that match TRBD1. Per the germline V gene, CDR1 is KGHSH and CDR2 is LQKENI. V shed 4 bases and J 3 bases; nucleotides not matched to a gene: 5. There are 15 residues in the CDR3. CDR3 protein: CASSQNQGANEKLFF. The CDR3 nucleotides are TGTGCCAGCTCACAAAATCAGGGGGCTAATGAAAAACTGTTTTTT.

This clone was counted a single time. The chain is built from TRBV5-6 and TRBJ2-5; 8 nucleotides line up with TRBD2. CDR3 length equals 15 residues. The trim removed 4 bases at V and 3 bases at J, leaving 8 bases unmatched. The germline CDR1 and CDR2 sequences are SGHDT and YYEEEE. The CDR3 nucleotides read TGTGCCAGCAGCCTACCGGGGGGGCGAGAAGAGACCCAGTACTTC. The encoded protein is CASSLPGGREETQYF.

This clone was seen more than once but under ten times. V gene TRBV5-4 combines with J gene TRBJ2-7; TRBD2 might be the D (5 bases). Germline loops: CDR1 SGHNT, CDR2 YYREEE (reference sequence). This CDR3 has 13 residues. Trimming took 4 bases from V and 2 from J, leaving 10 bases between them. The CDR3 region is CASSHGITYEQYF. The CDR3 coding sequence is TGTGCCAGCAGCCACGGGATTACCTACGAGCAGTACTTC.

The DNA for the CDR3 is TGTGCCAGTAGTGGAGGGGGGGTCTCGGCCCTCTACGAGCAGTACTTC. Translated, it gives CASSGGGVSALYEQYF. V gene TRBV19 combines with J gene TRBJ2-7; TRBD2 is a possible D gene (7 bases). The germline V gene has CDR1 LNHDA and CDR2 SQIVND (reference sequence). The CDR3 loop spans 16 amino acids. Trimming removed 5 bases at V and 3 bases at J, with 20 bases between. The full variable domain, completed using reference TRBV19 and TRBJ2-7, is DGGITQSPKYLFRKEGQNVTLSCEQNLNHDAMYWYRQDPGQGLRLIYYSQIVNDFQKGDIAEGYSVSREKKESFPLTVTSAQKNPTAFYLCASSGGGVSALYEQYFGPGTRLTVT.

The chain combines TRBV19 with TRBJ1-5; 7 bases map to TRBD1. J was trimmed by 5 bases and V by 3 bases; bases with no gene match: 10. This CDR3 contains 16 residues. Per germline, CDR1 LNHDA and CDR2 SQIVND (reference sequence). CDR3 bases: TGTGCCAGTAGTATCGGATCAGGGGGTGGGGATCAGCCCCAGCATTTT. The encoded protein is CASSIGSGGGDQPQHF.

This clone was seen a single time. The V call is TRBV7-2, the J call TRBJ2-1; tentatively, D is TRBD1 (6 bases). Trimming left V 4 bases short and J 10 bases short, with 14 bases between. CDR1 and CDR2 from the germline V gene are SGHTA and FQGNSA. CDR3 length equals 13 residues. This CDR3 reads CASSSGQYREQFF. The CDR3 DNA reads TGTGCCAGCAGCTCCGGACAGTACCGGGAGCAGTTCTTC.

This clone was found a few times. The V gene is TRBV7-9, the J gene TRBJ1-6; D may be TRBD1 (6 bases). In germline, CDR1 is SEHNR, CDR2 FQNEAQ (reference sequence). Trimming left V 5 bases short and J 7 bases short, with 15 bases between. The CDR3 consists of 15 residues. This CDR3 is CASSPNRDWNSPLHF. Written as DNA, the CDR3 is TGTGCCAGCAGCCCGAACAGGGATTGGAATTCACCCCTCCACTTT.

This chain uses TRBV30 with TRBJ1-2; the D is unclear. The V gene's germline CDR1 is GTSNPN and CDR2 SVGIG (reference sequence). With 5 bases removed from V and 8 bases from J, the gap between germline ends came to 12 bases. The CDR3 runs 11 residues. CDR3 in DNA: TGTGCCTGGTCGGACGGGAGCGGCTACACCTTC. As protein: CAWSDGSGYTF.

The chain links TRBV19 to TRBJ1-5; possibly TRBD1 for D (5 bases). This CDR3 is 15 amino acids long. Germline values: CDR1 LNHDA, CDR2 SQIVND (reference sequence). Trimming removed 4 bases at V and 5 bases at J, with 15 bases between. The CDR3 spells CASSTAGESHQPQHF. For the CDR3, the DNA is TGTGCCAGTAGTACCGCGGGGGAGAGCCATCAGCCCCAGCATTTT.

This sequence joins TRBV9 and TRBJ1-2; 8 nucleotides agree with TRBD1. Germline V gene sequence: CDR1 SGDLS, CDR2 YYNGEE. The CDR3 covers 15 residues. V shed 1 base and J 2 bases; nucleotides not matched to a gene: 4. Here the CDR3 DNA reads TGTGCCAGCAGCGTATATGGACAGGGAAACTATGGCTACACCTTC. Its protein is CASSVYGQGNYGYTF.

The CDR3 bases are TGCGCCAGCAGCCAAGAGCAGGGTAGTTCTGGCTACACCTTC. Translation gives CASSQEQGSSGYTF. V usage is TRBV4-1 and J usage is TRBJ1-2; the D gene is possibly TRBD1 (5 bases). From germline, CDR1 is MGHRA and CDR2 YSYEKL. This CDR3 has 14 residues. The V end was cut by 0 bases, the J end by 7 bases, with 12 bases between.

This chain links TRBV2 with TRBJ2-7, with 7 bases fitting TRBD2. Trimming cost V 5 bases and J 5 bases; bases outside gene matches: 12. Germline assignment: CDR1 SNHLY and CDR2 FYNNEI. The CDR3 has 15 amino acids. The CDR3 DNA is TGTGCCAGCAGTACTCCCGGACTAGGGGTCCACGAGCAGTACTTC. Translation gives CASSTPGLGVHEQYF.

The CDR3 bases are TGTGCCAGCAGCAATACGGTTCAGCCCCAGCATTTT. Its translation: CASSNTVQPQHF. V usage is TRBV21-1 and J usage is TRBJ1-5. TRBV21-1 constitutes a pseudogene. The CDR3 has 12 amino acids.